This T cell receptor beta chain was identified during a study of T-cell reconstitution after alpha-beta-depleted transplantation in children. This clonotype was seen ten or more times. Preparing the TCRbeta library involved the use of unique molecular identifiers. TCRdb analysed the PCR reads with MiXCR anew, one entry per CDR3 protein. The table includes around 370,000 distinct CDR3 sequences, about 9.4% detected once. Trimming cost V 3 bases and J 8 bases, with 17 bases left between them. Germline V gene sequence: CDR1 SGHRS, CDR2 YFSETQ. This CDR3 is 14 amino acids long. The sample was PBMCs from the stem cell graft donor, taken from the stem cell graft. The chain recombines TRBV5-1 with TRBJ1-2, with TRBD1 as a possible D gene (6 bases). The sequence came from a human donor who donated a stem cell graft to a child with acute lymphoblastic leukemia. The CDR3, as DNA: TGCGCCAGCAGCTCCCGGACAGACCCCTCGGGCTACACCTTC. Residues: CASSSRTDPSGYTF.